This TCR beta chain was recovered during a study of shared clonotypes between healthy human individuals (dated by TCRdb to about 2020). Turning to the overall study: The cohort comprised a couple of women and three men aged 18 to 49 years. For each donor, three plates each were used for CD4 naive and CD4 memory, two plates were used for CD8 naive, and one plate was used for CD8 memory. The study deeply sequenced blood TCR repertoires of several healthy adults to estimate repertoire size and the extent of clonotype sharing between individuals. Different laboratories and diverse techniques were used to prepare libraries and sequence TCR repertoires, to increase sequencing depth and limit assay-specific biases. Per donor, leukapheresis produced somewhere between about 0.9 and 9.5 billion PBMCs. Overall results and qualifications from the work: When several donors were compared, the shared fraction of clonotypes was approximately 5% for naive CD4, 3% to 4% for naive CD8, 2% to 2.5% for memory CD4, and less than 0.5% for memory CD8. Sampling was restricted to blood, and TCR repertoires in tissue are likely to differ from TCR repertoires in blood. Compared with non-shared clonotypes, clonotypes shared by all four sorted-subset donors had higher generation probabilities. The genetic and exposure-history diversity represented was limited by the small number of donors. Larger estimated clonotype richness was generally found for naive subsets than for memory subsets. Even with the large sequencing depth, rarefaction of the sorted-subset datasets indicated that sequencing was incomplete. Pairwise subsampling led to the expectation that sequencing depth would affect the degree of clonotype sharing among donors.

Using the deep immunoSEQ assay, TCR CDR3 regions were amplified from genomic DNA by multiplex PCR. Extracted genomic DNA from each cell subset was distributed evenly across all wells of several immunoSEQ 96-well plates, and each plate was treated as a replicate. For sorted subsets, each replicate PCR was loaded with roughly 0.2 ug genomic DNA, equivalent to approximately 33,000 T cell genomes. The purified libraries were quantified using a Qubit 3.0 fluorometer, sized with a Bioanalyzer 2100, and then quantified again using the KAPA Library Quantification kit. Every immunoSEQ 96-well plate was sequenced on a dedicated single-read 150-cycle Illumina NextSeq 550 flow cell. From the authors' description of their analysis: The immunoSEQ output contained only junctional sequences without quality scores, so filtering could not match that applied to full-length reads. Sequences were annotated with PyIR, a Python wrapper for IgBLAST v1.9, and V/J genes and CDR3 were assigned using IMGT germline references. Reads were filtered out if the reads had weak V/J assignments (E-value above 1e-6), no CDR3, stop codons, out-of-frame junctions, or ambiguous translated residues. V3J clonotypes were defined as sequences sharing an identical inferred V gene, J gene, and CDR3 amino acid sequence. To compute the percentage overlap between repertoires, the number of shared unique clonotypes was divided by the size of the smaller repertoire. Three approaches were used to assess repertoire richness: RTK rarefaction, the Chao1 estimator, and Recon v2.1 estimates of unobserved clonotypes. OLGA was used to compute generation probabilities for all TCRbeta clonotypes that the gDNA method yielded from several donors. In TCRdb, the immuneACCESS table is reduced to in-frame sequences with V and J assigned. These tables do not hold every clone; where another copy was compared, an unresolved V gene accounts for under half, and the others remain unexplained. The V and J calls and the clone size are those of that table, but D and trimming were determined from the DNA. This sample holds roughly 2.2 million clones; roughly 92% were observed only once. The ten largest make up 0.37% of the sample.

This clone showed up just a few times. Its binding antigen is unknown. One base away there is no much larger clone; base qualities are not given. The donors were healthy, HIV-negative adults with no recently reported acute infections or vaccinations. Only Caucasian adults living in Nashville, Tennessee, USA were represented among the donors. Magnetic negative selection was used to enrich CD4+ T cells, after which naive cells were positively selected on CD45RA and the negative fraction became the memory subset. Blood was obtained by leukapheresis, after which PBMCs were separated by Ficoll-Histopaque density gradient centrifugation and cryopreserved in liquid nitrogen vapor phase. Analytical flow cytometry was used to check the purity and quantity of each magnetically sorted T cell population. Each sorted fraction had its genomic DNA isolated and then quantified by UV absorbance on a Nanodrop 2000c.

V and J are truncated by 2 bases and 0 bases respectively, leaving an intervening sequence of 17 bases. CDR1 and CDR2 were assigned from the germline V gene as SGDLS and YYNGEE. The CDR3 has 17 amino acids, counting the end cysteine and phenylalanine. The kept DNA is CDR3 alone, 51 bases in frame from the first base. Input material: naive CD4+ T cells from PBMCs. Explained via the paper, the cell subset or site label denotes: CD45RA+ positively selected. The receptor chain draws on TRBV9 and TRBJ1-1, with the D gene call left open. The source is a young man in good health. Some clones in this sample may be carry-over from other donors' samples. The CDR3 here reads CASSVSDGSSMNTEAFF. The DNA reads TGTGCCAGCAGCGTTTCGGACGGATCCTCCATGAACACTGAAGCTTTCTTT.